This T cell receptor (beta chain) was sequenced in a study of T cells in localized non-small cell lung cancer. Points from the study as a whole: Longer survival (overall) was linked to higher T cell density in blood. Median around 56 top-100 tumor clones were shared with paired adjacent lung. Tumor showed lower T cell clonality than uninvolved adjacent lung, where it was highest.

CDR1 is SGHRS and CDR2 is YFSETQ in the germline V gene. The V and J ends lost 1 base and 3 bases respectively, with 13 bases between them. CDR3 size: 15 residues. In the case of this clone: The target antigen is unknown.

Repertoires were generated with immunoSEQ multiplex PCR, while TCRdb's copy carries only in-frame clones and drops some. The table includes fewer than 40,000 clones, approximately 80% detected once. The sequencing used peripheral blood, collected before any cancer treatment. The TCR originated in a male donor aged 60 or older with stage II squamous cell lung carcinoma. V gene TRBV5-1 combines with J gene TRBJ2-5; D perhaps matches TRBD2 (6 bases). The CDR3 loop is CASSLTGGAKETQYF. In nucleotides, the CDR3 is TGCGCCAGCAGCTTGACTGGAGGGGCCAAAGAGACCCAGTACTTC. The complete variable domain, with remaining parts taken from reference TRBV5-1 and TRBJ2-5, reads KAGVTQTPRYLIKTRGQQVTLSCSPISGHRSVSWYQQTPGQGLQFLFEYFSETQRNKGNFPGRFSGRQFSNSRSEMNVSTLELGDSALYLCASSLTGGAKETQYFGPGTRLLVL.